The 20 T cell receptor beta chains presented below share a single source sample, sequenced in a study of T cell repertoires in cytomegalovirus infection (dated by TCRdb to between 2017 and 2020). Sequencing was carried out with an Illumina HiSeq 1500. TCRdb reran the public reads through fastp at Q25 and MiXCR, keeping productive beta chains. Duplicate CDR3 protein sequences are folded into a single record with the most common DNA and genes. Present in this sample are 740,000 or so distinct CDR3 sequences, 35% to 45% of which were seen just once. The ten largest clonotypes hold 2.5% to 3.5% of the sample. The sample comprised PBMCs. These receptors were taken from a human donor in good health (CMV status not recorded). Some clones in this sample may be carry-over from other donors' samples.

The chain employs TRBV7-2 and TRBJ1-2; no reliable D call. Trimming removed 2 bases at V and 6 bases at J, with 19 bases between. Looked up from germline, CDR1 is SGHTA and CDR2 is FQGNSA. CDR3 length: 16 amino acids. This chain's CDR3 is CASSLLGSGAYDGYTF. In DNA form, the CDR3 reads TGTGCCAGCAGCTTACTAGGTTCGGGAGCGTATGATGGCTACACCTTC. Using reference TRBV7-2 and TRBJ1-2 for the parts outside the CDR3, the full variable domain is GAGVSQSPSNKVTEKGKDVELRCDPISGHTALYWYRQSLGQGLEFLIYFQGNSAPDKSGLPSDRFSAERTGGSVSTLTIQRTQQEDSAVYLCASSLLGSGAYDGYTFGSGTRLTVV.

This clonotype was counted at least ten times. The chain couples TRBV12-3 or TRBV12-4 to TRBJ2-1, with 8 bases lining up with TRBD1. The CDR3 is 17 amino acids. V trimming: 3 bases; J trimming: 5 bases; junction bases outside the gene matches: 12. CDR3 coding DNA: TGTGCCAGCAGTTTGGGTGTGAGGGGGACAGGTCACAATGAGCAGTTCTTC. It codes for CASSLGVRGTGHNEQFF.

The J gene is TRBJ1-1, the V gene TRBV28; D not resolved. Per the germline V gene, CDR1 is MDHEN and CDR2 is SYDVKM. Trimming left V 4 bases short and J 1 base short, with 10 bases between. The CDR3 runs to 14 residues. The CDR3 sequence is CASSYLRTNTEAFF. The CDR3 bases are TGTGCCAGCAGTTATCTGAGAACGAACACTGAAGCTTTCTTT.

This clonotype was observed many times. The V and J genes are TRBV12-3 or TRBV12-4 and TRBJ1-5, with a possible D match to TRBD1 (5 bases). The CDR3 sequence is 14 residues long. V lost 6 bases and J 7 bases, leaving 16 bases between the germline ends. CDR3 in DNA: TGTGCCAGCAGCCCTAGGGACTCAGAGCAGCCCCAGCATTTT. Translating gives CASSPRDSEQPQHF.

The chain combines TRBV27 with TRBJ2-3, with 9 positions matching TRBD2. V shed 5 bases and J 2 bases; nucleotides not matched to a gene: 8. This CDR3 contains 16 residues. The germline V gene encodes CDR1 MNHEY and CDR2 SMNVEV (reference sequence). As DNA, the CDR3 is TGTGCCAGCAGTGTTTTAGCGGGAGTAGCCACAGATACGCAGTATTTT. This encodes CASSVLAGVATDTQYF.

This clonotype has just a few counts. DNA for the CDR3: TGTGCCAGCAGTCAGGGTCCCCCTCGCGAGCAGTACTTC. Translation: CASSQGPPREQYF. The chain is built from TRBV6-1 and TRBJ2-7; a weak D match, TRBD1 (5 bases). The CDR3 covers 13 residues. Trimming took off 5 bases at V and 6 bases at J, with 14 bases between the two ends. Germline CDR1 is MNHNS and CDR2 is SASEGT.

Points on this clonotype: Mismatch with germline at one junction end may stem from a read error. The CDR3 sequence: CASSRGTGAGNTIDF. DNA of the CDR3: TGTGCCAGCAGCCGCGGGACAGGGGCTGGAAACACCATAGATTTT. The genes are TRBV7-2 and TRBJ1-3; 10 bases line up with TRBD1. The CDR3 is 15 residues long. Germline CDR1 SGHTA, CDR2 FQGNSA.

The CDR3 DNA follows: TGTGCCAGCAGCGAAAGCAGGGGGATGGATCAGCCCCAGCATTTT. Translating it yields CASSESRGMDQPQHF. V is TRBV2 and J is TRBJ1-5, with 7 bases lining up with TRBD1. CDR1 and CDR2 from the germline V gene are SNHLY and FYNNEI. V gave up 6 bases and J gave up 5 bases; unmatched junction bases: 10. The CDR3 runs to 15 residues.

This clonotype occurred once. The chain couples TRBV6-8 to TRBJ2-3; 9 bases match TRBD1. Germline assignment: CDR1 MNHGY and CDR2 SAAAGT. The V gene end was trimmed by 6 bases and the J gene end by 5 bases; junction bases not matched to a gene: 9. The CDR3 is 15 residues long. CDR3 bases: TGTGCCAGCAGACCCTTTAGACAGGGGGTAGATACGCAGTATTTT. This gives the protein CASRPFRQGVDTQYF.

The rearrangement joins TRBV27 to TRBJ2-1; 7 bases map to TRBD1. The CDR3 sequence is 15 residues long. The trim removed 1 base at V and 3 bases at J, leaving 3 bases unmatched. Per the germline V gene, CDR1 is MNHEY and CDR2 is SMNVEV (reference sequence). CDR3 nucleotides: TGTGCCAGCAGTTTATTAAGGGGGCACTACAATGAGCAGTTCTTC. Translation gives CASSLLRGHYNEQFF.

V usage is TRBV20-1 and J usage is TRBJ1-3; D not resolved. This CDR3 has 12 amino acids. CDR1 and CDR2 (germline): DFQATT, SNEGSKA (reference sequence). The chain's CDR3 is CGGSLGGNTIYF. The CDR3 nucleotides are TGCGGTGGATCCTTGGGGGGAAACACCATATATTTT.

This clonotype was observed at least ten times. The chain employs TRBV7-2 and TRBJ1-3; 8 nucleotides match TRBD1. CDR3 length equals 16 residues. After removal of 1 base from V and 6 bases from J, the junction contained 8 bases not matched to a gene. Germline V CDR1 and CDR2: SGHTA, FQGNSA. The CDR3 bases are TGTGCCAGCAGCTTAGATCCCACAGGGGGAGAAAACACCATATATTTT. This encodes CASSLDPTGGENTIYF.

This chain links TRBV4-3 with TRBJ2-7; 15 positions match TRBD2. The J segment lost 6 bases and the V segment lost 5 bases, leaving 8 bases of the junction unmatched. Germline V lookup: CDR1 LGHNA, CDR2 YSLEER. The CDR3 length is 16 residues. The CDR3 is CASSFRTSGGAAEQYF. CDR3 bases: TGCGCCAGCAGCTTCCGGACTAGCGGGGGGGCAGCCGAGCAGTACTTC.

Regarding this clonotype: At one of its ends the junction is not consistent with the germline gene, which may arise from a read error. This chain connects TRBV7-6 to TRBJ1-1; D is uncertain. The CDR3 is 12 residues long. The germline V gene encodes CDR1 SGHVS and CDR2 FNYEAQ. The chain's CDR3 is CASSLWKVEACF. The CDR3 bases are TGTGCCAGCAGCTTATGGAAGGTGGAAGCTTGCTTT.

V usage is TRBV5-4 and J usage is TRBJ2-5, with D possibly TRBD2 on 7 matching bases. Germline assignment: CDR1 SGHNT and CDR2 YYREEE (reference sequence). The CDR3 is 14 amino acids. V lost 3 bases and J 1 base, leaving 10 bases between the germline ends. The CDR3 loop is CASSSGEGQETQYF. The DNA of the CDR3 is TGTGCCAGCAGCTCAGGGGAGGGCCAAGAGACCCAGTACTTC.

J is TRBJ2-3 and V is TRBV20-1; D possibly uses TRBD1 or TRBD2 (5 bases each). Germline assignment: CDR1 DFQATT and CDR2 SNEGSKA (reference sequence). V was clipped by 6 bases and J by 6 bases, with 19 bases between them. CDR3 length: 14 amino acids. This CDR3 reads CSAHSAQGGDTQYF. The DNA of the CDR3 is TGCAGTGCGCACTCCGCTCAGGGCGGGGATACGCAGTATTTT.

The V gene is TRBV23-1, the J gene TRBJ2-2; weak D call: TRBD2 (6 bases). TRBV23-1 belongs to the ORF category, with a function that is uncertain. V shed 3 bases and J shed 5 bases, with 10 bases lying between them. There are 14 residues in the CDR3. The DNA of the CDR3 is TGCGCCAGCAGTCAGATAGCGGAAACCGGGGAGCTGTTTTTT. This translates into CASSQIAETGELFF.

With respect to this clonotype: An end of the junction does not agree with germline; a read error may underlie this. The gene calls are TRBV7-6 and TRBJ2-2, with D possibly being TRBD2 (5 bases). The CDR3 is 13 residues long. Germline values: CDR1 SGHVS, CDR2 FNYEAQ. Written as DNA, the CDR3 is TGTGCCAGCAGCTCGGGGAACATCGGGGAGCTGTTTTTT. This encodes CASSSGNIGELFF.

The J gene is TRBJ2-3, the V gene TRBV11-2; D unresolved. Germline V gene data show CDR1 as SGHAT and CDR2 as FQNNGV. Trimming took 6 bases from V and 6 from J, leaving 19 bases between them. The length of the CDR3 is 15 residues. CDR3 DNA: TGTGCCAGCAGACGCGCCCATCACAGTACCGATACGCAGTATTTT. It is translated as CASRRAHHSTDTQYF.

V gene TRBV6-8 combines with J gene TRBJ1-1, with no clear D. V was trimmed by 5 bases and J by 4 bases, leaving 11 bases between them. Germline V gene data show CDR1 as MNHGY and CDR2 as SAAAGT. This CDR3 has 13 amino acids. The CDR3 coding sequence is TGTGCCAGCAGTCTAACACCCAGCACTGAAGCTTTCTTT. Protein product: CASSLTPSTEAFF.